This T cell receptor (beta chain) was captured by sequencing in a study of OX40 agonist ivuxolimab in advanced cancers. Study outcomes and limitations: Among the nonresponders, some also had low normalized T-cell clonal expansion. Partial responders at 0.1-3.0 mg/kg had among the lowest clonal expansion. Still undetermined is the antigen specificity of the expanded peripheral T cells.

Comments on this clone: Its specificity is not known.

The CDR3 length is 16 residues. Germline V gene lookup returns CDR1 LNHDA and CDR2 SQIVND (reference sequence). V gave up 1 base and J gave up 3 bases, with 16 bases separating them. Data came from immunoSEQ multiplex PCR; TCRdb stores just in-frame clones and leaves some out. The repertoire consists of around 60,000 clones, with 84% occurring once and the leading ten covering roughly 2.1%. The sequencing used CD4+ or CD8+ T cells sorted from blood, collected in a trial of the OX40 agonist ivuxolimab. The origin of this receptor is an adult with an advanced solid tumor such as melanoma, head and neck, liver or kidney cancer. V is TRBV19 and J is TRBJ2-7; TRBD1 might be the D (6 bases). CDR3 protein: CASSIAAGQWNYEQYF. CDR3 sequence (DNA): TGTGCCAGTAGTATAGCGGCAGGACAGTGGAACTACGAGCAGTACTTC.